Sequencing of this TCR beta chain was carried out in a study of OX40 agonist ivuxolimab in advanced cancers. Study-level background: Patients received the agonistic anti-OX40 (CD134) antibody ivuxolimab. Study-wide results and caveats: Partial responders at 0.1-3.0 mg/kg had among the lowest clonal expansion. Low levels of normalized T-cell clonal expansion also appeared in some nonresponders. The study did not work out the antigen specificity of the expanded peripheral T cells.

The germline CDR1 and CDR2 sequences are MNHNS and SASEGT. Deletions cut 6 bases from V and 5 bases from J, with 8 bases between. CDR3 size: 12 residues. Only in-frame clones appear in the TCRdb table, and some are missing; sequencing was by immunoSEQ multiplex PCR. The table shows fewer than 85,000 clones, with about 86% occurring only once. Remarks on this clone: The antigen is undetermined.

This TCR was recovered from an adult with an advanced solid tumor such as melanoma, head and neck, liver or kidney cancer. Sequenced material: CD4+ or CD8+ T cells sorted from blood, taken in a trial of the OX40 agonist ivuxolimab. The chain combines TRBV6-1 with TRBJ1-5; D unresolved. The CDR3 spells CASRDGHQPQHF. DNA for the CDR3: TGTGCCAGCAGGGACGGACATCAGCCCCAGCATTTT.